The 21 T cell receptor beta chains presented below share a single source sample, sequenced in a study of CD8+CD57+ T cells in acquired aplastic anemia. Whoever was chosen for sequencing had shown CD8+CD57+ cell expansion by flow cytometry. Investigators profiled TCR beta VDJ and CDR3 from genomic DNA template. TCRdb ran MiXCR on the reads and lists one entry per CDR3 protein. Here the sample spans around 250,000 distinct CDR3 sequences, around 82% being singletons. Sample: sorted CD4+, CD8+, or CD8+CD57+ T cells (not recorded which) from PBMCs. The receptors come from a human donor with aplastic anemia.

Concerning this clonotype itself: One end of the junction varies from germline; a read error may be responsible. This chain links TRBV2 with TRBJ2-5, with TRBD2 as a possible D gene (6 bases). The CDR3 contains 14 residues. Germline CDR1 reads SNHLY; CDR2 reads FYNNEI. As DNA, the CDR3 is TGTGCCACCAGCGGAGGCAGCGGGCAAGAGTCCCAGCACTTC. Amino acid sequence: CATSGGSGQESQHF.

This rearrangement joins TRBV7-9 to TRBJ1-2; D is possibly TRBD1 (5 bases). Trimming removed 3 bases from V and 12 bases from J, with 26 bases in between. This CDR3 region has 16 residues. Germline CDR1 is SEHNR and CDR2 is FQNEAQ (reference sequence). CDR3 region: CASSFQRSGGVDEHTF. Written as DNA, the CDR3 is TGTGCCAGCAGCTTTCAAAGAAGCGGGGGGGTAGATGAGCACACCTTC.

A note on this clonotype: The limits of the CDR3 on the DNA are not certain, so only TCRdb's listed CDR3 is given. The V call is TRBV9, the J call TRBJ2-5; TRBD1, the table's D call, lacks a check against the DNA. Germline values: CDR1 SGDLS, CDR2 YYNGEE. Counting both end residues, the CDR3 totals 14 amino acids. CDR3: CAAHSGETQYFGHF.

This clonotype was observed a single time. It is likely a read error, because the conserved phenylalanine at the end of the CDR3 is missing. It is unclear where the CDR3 begins or ends on the DNA, so no DNA is shown, and the CDR3 is as TCRdb lists it. The gene calls are TRBV7-8 and TRBJ2-3; TRBD1 was called by the table and not checked on the DNA. With termini counted, the CDR3 has 13 amino acids. In germline, CDR1 is SGHVS, CDR2 FQNEAQ. The CDR3 protein is CASSLGGTAETQY.

This clonotype was seen a single time. Germline and junction disagree at one end, which may indicate a read error. V gene TRBV7-2 combines with J gene TRBJ2-2; D may be TRBD2 (6 bases). The CDR3 runs 16 residues. Germline lookup yields CDR1 SGHTA and CDR2 FQGNSA. The CDR3 DNA is TGTGCCAGCAGCCCAGCGGAGGGGCGGAACACGGGGGAGCTGTTTTTT. Its translation is CASSPAEGRNTGELFF.

The chain combines TRBV9 with TRBJ2-3; the D is unclear. This CDR3 contains 15 residues. Between the trimmed V and J ends, which lost 0 bases and 3 bases, there was a span of 11 bases. Germline CDR1 and CDR2: SGDLS and YYNGEE. CDR3 nucleotides: TGTGCCAGCAGCGTAGGGGCCGAGCGAACAGATACGCAGTATTTT. Its protein is CASSVGAERTDTQYF.

The J gene is TRBJ2-1, the V gene TRBV7-8; D uncertain. V was trimmed by 1 base and J by 8 bases, leaving 18 bases between them. The CDR3 extends over 16 amino acids. Germline V gives CDR1 SGHVS, CDR2 FQNEAQ. CDR3 nucleotides: TGTGCCAGCAGCTTAGAAAGAGGCGCCGATACGCATGAGCAGTTCTTC. Translated, it gives CASSLERGADTHEQFF.

Points on this clonotype: A much larger clone differs by one base, so this may be a read error. The V and J genes are TRBV7-8 and TRBJ2-3, with 7 bases that match TRBD1. The CDR3 totals 13 residues. CDR1 SGHVS and CDR2 FQNEAQ come from the germline V gene. CDR3 sequence reads: CASSSDPDGTALF. The CDR3 DNA reads TGTGCCAGCAGCTCTGATCCAGACGGGACAGCCCTTTTC.

The CDR3 here is CASSQSGSSYEQYF. CDR3 DNA sequence: TGTGCCAGCAGCCAGAGCGGAAGCTCCTACGAGCAGTACTTC. The chain recombines TRBV24-1 with TRBJ2-7, with D possibly matching TRBD2 (5 bases). The CDR3 spans 14 residues. The germline V gene has CDR1 KGHDR and CDR2 SFDVKD. V was clipped by 11 bases and J by 0 bases, with 16 bases between them.

Details on this clonotype: Without the conserved terminal phenylalanine or tryptophan, this CDR3 likely stems from a read error. V usage is TRBV15 and J usage is TRBJ1-2, with a possible D match to TRBD1 (5 bases). Per germline, CDR1 LNHNV and CDR2 YYDKDF (reference sequence). The length of the CDR3 is 16 residues. The CDR3 sequence: CASSSRGRRLAYGYTS. As DNA, the CDR3 is TGTGCCAGCAGCTCACGGGGCAGGCGCTTGGCCTATGGCTACACCTCC.

J is TRBJ2-3 and V is TRBV7-8, with 11 bases identical to TRBD2. The germline V gene encodes CDR1 SGHVS and CDR2 FQNEAQ. The CDR3 covers 20 residues. V gave up 1 base and J gave up 0 bases; unmatched junction bases: 12. DNA of the CDR3: TGTGCCAGCAGCTTAGTGTCTAGCGGGGGGTTCAAGCAGAGCACAGATACGCAGTATTTT. Protein product: CASSLVSSGGFKQSTDTQYF.

This clonotype turned up a few times. The V gene is TRBV11-3, the J gene TRBJ2-5, with 7 bases that match TRBD2. The CDR3 totals 14 residues. The J segment lost 3 bases and the V segment lost 3 bases, leaving 4 bases of the junction unmatched. Germline lookup yields CDR1 SGHNT and CDR2 YENEEA. CDR3 coding DNA: TGTGCCAGCAGCTTTACTAGCGCAAAAGAGACCCAGTACTTC. Its protein product is CASSFTSAKETQYF.

The chain is built from TRBV11-1 and TRBJ2-3; 9 positions agree with TRBD2. V was clipped by 3 bases and J by 5 bases; unmatched bases: 12. The V gene's germline CDR1 is SGHAT and CDR2 FQDESV (reference sequence). The CDR3 runs 17 residues. The CDR3 bases are TGTGCCAGCAGCTTTCAAAGAAGCGGGGGGAGCGGAGATACGCAGTATTTT. Its protein is CASSFQRSGGSGDTQYF.

A note on this clonotype: One end of the junction does not line up with germline, which may come from a read error. The chain has TRBV7-2 and TRBJ1-1; D gene unclear. Germline CDR1 reads SGHTA; CDR2 reads FQGNSA. The CDR3 spans 15 residues. The DNA for the CDR3 is TGTGCCAGCAGCTTAGATCTGACCGAGAACTCTGAAGCTTTCTTT. It encodes CASSLDLTENSEAFF. Looking up the rest from reference TRBV7-2 and TRBJ1-1 gives the full variable domain: GAGVSQSPSNKVTEKGKDVELRCDPISGHTALYWYRQSLGQGLEFLIYFQGNSAPDKSGLPSDRFSAERTGGSVSTLTIQRTQQEDSAVYLCASSLDLTENSEAFFGQGTRLTVV.

This clonotype was counted a single time. A clone one base away is much larger, so this may be a read error. The V call is TRBV7-8, the J call TRBJ2-1; 8 bases map to TRBD2. Germline V gene lookup returns CDR1 SGHVS and CDR2 FQNEAQ. The J segment lost 8 bases and the V segment lost 3 bases, leaving 12 bases of the junction unmatched. This CDR3 is 16 amino acids long. Here the CDR3 reads CASSFARGGGRDEQFF. In nucleotides, the CDR3 is TGTGCCAGCAGCTTTGCAAGAGGCGGGGGGAGGGATGAGCAGTTCTTC.

Turning to this clonotype: Because the CDR3 is missing its conserved closing phenylalanine or tryptophan, this is likely a read error. The rearrangement joins TRBV7-8 to TRBJ1-6; TRBD1 is a possible D gene (5 bases). CDR3 length: 16 residues. V was pared by 0 bases and J by 15 bases, with 21 bases between. The germline V gene encodes CDR1 SGHVS and CDR2 FQNEAQ. DNA for the CDR3: TGTGCCAGCAGCTTAGCGGGACGTCCTCATAAGCAGCACCTCCACTGT. As protein: CASSLAGRPHKQHLHC.

The chain employs TRBV13 and TRBJ2-3; 8 nucleotides align to TRBD1. The germline V gene has CDR1 PRHDT and CDR2 FYEKMQ (reference sequence). V lost 4 bases and J lost 3; bases outside the gene matches: 9. This CDR3 spans 16 amino acids. CDR3 protein: CASSSGGRGPTDTQYF. CDR3 in DNA: TGTGCCAGCAGCTCAGGGGGCCGGGGCCCTACAGATACGCAGTATTTT.

This clonotype was observed once. The V gene is TRBV4-3, the J gene TRBJ1-1, with D possibly being TRBD1 (5 bases). Between the trimmed V and J ends, which lost 3 bases and 11 bases, there was a span of 19 bases. The V gene's germline CDR1 is LGHNA and CDR2 YSLEER. The CDR3 consists of 14 residues. The CDR3, as DNA: TGCGCCAGCAGCCATAATGCAGGGCTCGGTGAGGCTTTCTTT. Its protein is CASSHNAGLGEAFF.

The chain uses TRBV7-8 and TRBJ2-2, with D tentatively TRBD1 (6 bases). The V gene lost 2 bases and the J gene lost 2 bases, with 9 bases spanning the gap. CDR1 and CDR2 (germline): SGHVS, FQNEAQ. This CDR3 has 15 amino acids. The CDR3 nucleotides are TGTGCCAGCAGCTTATTAGGGGGTAACACCGGGGAGCTGTTTTTT. The encoded protein is CASSLLGGNTGELFF.

The V and J genes are TRBV2 and TRBJ1-1; no reliable D call. Trimming removed 6 bases at V and 5 bases at J, with 10 bases between. This CDR3 region has 12 residues. Per germline, CDR1 SNHLY and CDR2 FYNNEI. CDR3 protein: CASRKGGTEAFF. DNA for the CDR3: TGTGCCAGCAGGAAGGGAGGGACTGAAGCTTTCTTT.

This clonotype showed up just a few times. The rearrangement uses TRBV5-1 and TRBJ2-2; D ambiguous. The V gene lost 4 bases and the J gene lost 7 bases, with 17 bases spanning the gap. This CDR3 comprises 15 residues. Germline CDR1 SGHRS, CDR2 YFSETQ. CDR3 sequence reads: CASSDYSMGGGELFF. The CDR3, as DNA: TGCGCCAGCAGCGATTACAGCATGGGTGGCGGGGAGCTGTTTTTT.